A selection of T cell receptor beta chains follows, all from one sample in a study of blood T cell repertoires in COVID-19. TCRdb's table, derived via immunoSEQ multiplex PCR, lists solely in-frame clones and lacks some. This table holds about 480,000 clones, roughly 87% found once. Sequences were obtained from PBMCs or T cells enriched from blood (not recorded which). These receptors were collected from a woman between 18 and 30 years old with acute COVID-19. Both conserved end residues are part of each CDR3. Each record gives: J gene, V gene, D gene, CDR3 protein. D genes are given only for firm matches.

>TRBJ2-3|TRBV20-1|TRBD2
CSASRGGLTDTQYF
>TRBJ2-3|TRBV7-9|TRBD1
CASSGRDRSKDTQYF
>TRBJ1-2|TRBV5-6|NA
CASSSGNYGYTF
>TRBJ1-2|TRBV2|NA
CASSVRASSYGYTF
>TRBJ2-3|TRBV10-1|NA
CASSESEGVADTQYF
>TRBJ1-1|TRBV20-1|TRBD1
CSAKGQAEAFF
>TRBJ1-5|TRBV7-2|NA
CASSTGIGNQPQHF
>TRBJ2-5|TRBV7-8|TRBD1
CASSNRTGGRGETQYF
>TRBJ2-2|TRBV6-4|NA
CASSEEGGTGELFF
>TRBJ2-1|TRBV6-4|NA
CASSDSPAGSYNEQFF
>TRBJ2-7|TRBV11-2|NA
CASSLRSGTYEQYF
>TRBJ1-5|TRBV2|NA
CASSLEGVRHQPQHF
>TRBJ1-5|TRBV5-6|NA
CASSTNRVGGVRPQHF
>TRBJ2-5|TRBV9|NA
CASSPMGPETQYF
>TRBJ2-1|TRBV7-7|TRBD2
CASSLRTSGSSSYNEQFF
>TRBJ2-7|TRBV2|NA
CATRGTLSSYEQYF
>TRBJ1-6|TRBV4-1|NA
CASSRDPYDSHSPLHF
>TRBJ2-7|TRBV29-1|TRBD2
CSVEVRGETYEQYF
>TRBJ1-2|TRBV5-1|TRBD1
CASSRTGSGVRASYGYTF
>TRBJ1-2|TRBV2|TRBD1
CASSDPGQDNYGYTF
>TRBJ2-7|TRBV30|TRBD2
CAWTLAGGTRQYF
>TRBJ1-6|TRBV3-1/TRBV3-2|TRBD1
CASGGTGDNSPLHF
>TRBJ2-7|TRBV7-9|TRBD1
CASSLGQGNEQYF
>TRBJ2-7|TRBV5-1|TRBD2
CASSYLTSGSSYEQYF
>TRBJ2-6|TRBV28|TRBD2
CASNGGSSGANVLTF
>TRBJ2-3|TRBV7-2|TRBD2
CATQQSGGGDTQYF